One sample yielded the 24 T cell receptor beta chains listed below, sequenced in a study of T cells in Graves' hyperthyroidism and ophthalmopathy. From RNA transcripts, TCR beta CDR3 regions were amplified. The TCR CDR3 first-round RT-PCR relied on the HTBI primer set. TCRdb independently ran MiXCR on the multiplex PCR reads; one entry per CDR3 protein. The data contain over 500,000 distinct CDR3 sequences, about a sixth of them singletons. The sample comprised blood. These receptor sequences come from a young woman with Graves' ophthalmopathy.

This chain uses TRBV5-1 with TRBJ1-2; 9 bases line up with TRBD1. CDR3 length equals 13 residues. Germline lookup yields CDR1 SGHRS and CDR2 YFSETQ. The V gene end was trimmed by 4 bases and the J gene end by 9 bases; junction bases not matched to a gene: 7. As DNA, the CDR3 is TGCGCCAGCAGCCCGGGGACAGGGTTAAGCTACACCTTC. Amino acid sequence: CASSPGTGLSYTF.

This clonotype was observed a handful of times. The chain combines TRBV7-2 with TRBJ1-4, with unresolved D. This CDR3 spans 13 amino acids. CDR1 and CDR2 from the germline V gene are SGHTA and FQGNSA. The V end was cut by 4 bases, the J end by 3 bases, with 6 bases between. As DNA, the CDR3 is TGTGCCAGCAGCTCCGGTGCTAATGAAAAACTGTTTTTT. Residues: CASSSGANEKLFF.

This clonotype came up many times. V is TRBV12-3 or TRBV12-4 and J is TRBJ1-1; D is undetermined. The CDR3 length is 14 residues. Deletions cut 5 bases from V and 2 bases from J, with 12 bases between. CDR3 bases: TGTGCCAGCAGTCTACACGACGGAAACACTGAAGCTTTCTTT. It encodes CASSLHDGNTEAFF.

This clonotype was seen many times. The V gene is TRBV28, the J gene TRBJ2-2; no clear D gene. The CDR3 consists of 12 residues. Germline V gives CDR1 MDHEN, CDR2 SYDVKM. Trimming cost V 8 bases and J 5 bases, with 9 bases left between them. CDR3 sequence reads: CASGLLTGELFF. CDR3 nucleotide sequence: TGTGCCAGCGGGCTCCTAACCGGGGAGCTGTTTTTT.

There are many counts of this clonotype. V usage is TRBV11-3 and J usage is TRBJ2-1; D is unresolved. The length of the CDR3 is 15 residues. CDR1 is SGHNT, CDR2 YENEEA, per germline. Trimming removed 0 bases from V and 0 bases from J, with 6 bases in between. Here the CDR3 reads CASSLDWSSYNEQFF. CDR3 in DNA: TGTGCCAGCAGCTTAGATTGGAGCTCCTACAATGAGCAGTTCTTC.

J is TRBJ2-7 and V is TRBV15; D possibly uses TRBD1 or TRBD2 (5 bases each). Germline V gene data show CDR1 as LNHNV and CDR2 as YYDKDF (reference sequence). The CDR3 has 12 residues. Trimming shortened V by 5 bases and J by 6 bases, and 11 bases separated the two germline ends. The CDR3 loop reads CATSGGFTEQYF. In DNA form, the CDR3 reads TGTGCCACCAGCGGGGGATTTACCGAGCAGTACTTC.

This clonotype has at least ten counts. V gene TRBV12-3 or TRBV12-4 combines with J gene TRBJ1-1, with a weak D call TRBD1 (5 bases). V was clipped by 4 bases and J by 5 bases, with 29 bases between them. CDR3 size: 19 residues. This chain's CDR3 is CASSSGAVVGLGLGTEAFF. The CDR3 DNA reads TGTGCCAGCAGTTCCGGGGCGGTCGTCGGGCTCGGCCTCGGAACTGAAGCTTTCTTT.

The sample holds a few counts of this clonotype. This chain links TRBV24-1 with TRBJ2-3; D perhaps matches TRBD2 (5 bases). Trimming pared 4 bases from V and 7 bases from J, leaving 20 bases between. The CDR3 runs 16 residues. Germline CDR1 is KGHDR and CDR2 is SFDVKD. For the CDR3, the DNA is TGTGCCACCAGTGACCCGGGTATCGAGGAGGCGTATACGCAGTATTTT. It encodes CATSDPGIEEAYTQYF.

Concerning this clonotype itself: This may be a read error: a much more frequent sequence differs by one nucleotide. The CDR3 bases are TGCAGCGTGGTGGGACAGCCGAACACTGAAGCTTCCTTT. Translated: CSVVGQPNTEASF. V gene TRBV29-1 combines with J gene TRBJ1-1; 7 bases agree with TRBD1. CDR3 length: 13 amino acids. Germline V lookup: CDR1 SQVTM, CDR2 ANQGSEA.

This clonotype occurred a few times. The rearrangement joins TRBV4-2 to TRBJ1-5; unclear D gene. The length of the CDR3 is 15 residues. V gave up 1 base and J gave up 5 bases, with 12 bases separating them. Germline V gene lookup returns CDR1 LGHNA and CDR2 YNFKEQ. The CDR3 coding sequence is TGTGCCAGCAGCCAAGCGACGACCCGAGATCAGCCCCAGCATTTT. Protein sequence: CASSQATTRDQPQHF.

In its sample, this clonotype was seen many times. The V and J genes are TRBV18 and TRBJ2-7, with D possibly being TRBD1 (6 bases). CDR1 is KGHSH and CDR2 is LQKENI in the germline V gene. The CDR3 is made up of 15 amino acids. Trimming pared 1 base from V and 4 bases from J, leaving 14 bases between. This CDR3 is CASSPRSIQGYEQYF. Written as DNA, the CDR3 is TGTGCCAGCTCACCACGCTCGATACAGGGTTACGAGCAGTACTTC.

This clonotype was counted ten times or more. The CDR3 protein is CASRPPEGGVDNEQFF. The CDR3 DNA sequence: TGTGCCAGCAGACCCCCCGAGGGTGGAGTGGACAATGAGCAGTTCTTC. The V call is TRBV12-3 or TRBV12-4, the J call TRBJ2-1, with D perhaps matching TRBD2 (5 bases). The CDR3 runs 16 residues. V was cut by 6 bases and J by 5 bases, with 20 bases left in between.

This clonotype was detected only once. The CDR3: CASNPGTSGRGQQFF. The CDR3 nucleotides are TGTGCCAGCAACCCGGGGACTAGCGGGAGGGGACAGCAGTTCTTC. This chain joins TRBV12-3 or TRBV12-4 and TRBJ2-1; 16 nucleotides align to TRBD2. Unmatched junction bases numbered 8, after V lost 7 bases and J lost 11 bases. CDR3 length equals 15 residues.

This clonotype has ten or more counts. The chain employs TRBV11-2 and TRBJ2-2; D gene uncertain. The CDR3 covers 16 residues. Trimming shortened V by 1 base and J by 0 bases, and 9 bases separated the two germline ends. Germline V gives CDR1 SGHAT, CDR2 FQNNGV. The CDR3 loop is CASSLVAQANTGELFF. CDR3 DNA sequence: TGTGCCAGCAGCTTAGTTGCCCAAGCGAACACCGGGGAGCTGTTTTTT.

This clonotype was counted between two and nine times. The chain has TRBV3-1 and TRBJ1-6; TRBD1 might be the D (5 bases). The CDR3 is 14 residues long. Germline V gene sequence: CDR1 LGHDT, CDR2 YNNKEL (reference sequence). Trimming shortened V by 4 bases and J by 5 bases, and 9 bases separated the two germline ends. The CDR3 coding sequence is TGTGCCAGCAGCCTGGGGCCGCATAATTCACCCCTCCACTTT. This sequence encodes CASSLGPHNSPLHF.

This clonotype turned up a few times. The genes are TRBV7-2 and TRBJ2-3; maybe TRBD2 (7 bases). Germline CDR1 is SGHTA and CDR2 is FQGNSA. The CDR3 contains 18 residues. V was clipped by 1 base and J by 1 base, with 18 bases between them. In nucleotides, the CDR3 is TGTGCCAGCAGCTTAGACTTAATCCGGGGGGCGGGCACAGATACGCAGTATTTT. This encodes CASSLDLIRGAGTDTQYF.

This clonotype was counted at least ten times. V gene TRBV7-2 combines with J gene TRBJ2-1; TRBD2 aligns across 10 bases. The V gene end was trimmed by 1 base and the J gene end by 2 bases; junction bases not matched to a gene: 2. CDR1 SGHTA and CDR2 FQGNSA come from the germline V gene. CDR3 length equals 16 residues. The CDR3, as DNA: TGTGCCAGCAGCTTAGGTCTAGCGGGAGCCTACAATGAGCAGTTCTTC. The encoded protein is CASSLGLAGAYNEQFF.

The sample holds many counts of this clonotype. The chain employs TRBV28 and TRBJ2-1, with D hard to call. Germline CDR1 MDHEN, CDR2 SYDVKM. Trimming removed 3 bases from V and 8 bases from J, with 11 bases in between. CDR3 size: 13 residues. This CDR3 is CASSLLGLDEQFF. The CDR3 DNA follows: TGTGCCAGCAGTTTGCTAGGGTTGGATGAGCAGTTCTTC.

This clonotype was found a few times. The rearrangement joins TRBV28 to TRBJ2-1; D is possibly TRBD1 (8 bases). Germline V gene lookup returns CDR1 MDHEN and CDR2 SYDVKM. This CDR3 has 15 amino acids. Trimming stripped 5 bases from V and 13 bases from J, with 24 bases between. The CDR3 here is CASSPSAGTGSTQFF. In DNA form, the CDR3 reads TGTGCCAGCAGTCCCTCAGCGGGGACAGGCTCCACTCAGTTCTTC. The complete variable domain, with remaining parts taken from reference TRBV28 and TRBJ2-1, reads DVKVTQSSRYLVKRTGEKVFLECVQDMDHENMFWYRQDPGLGLRLIYFSYDVKMKEKGDIPEGYSVSREKKERFSLILESASTNQTSMYLCASSPSAGTGSTQFFGPGTRLTVL.

This sequence joins TRBV5-1 and TRBJ2-5; D is uncertain. Per the germline V gene, CDR1 is SGHRS and CDR2 is YFSETQ. V dropped 4 bases and J dropped 0 bases, with 7 bases sitting between them. The CDR3 loop spans 13 amino acids. The CDR3 reads CASSLKYQETQYF. In nucleotides, the CDR3 is TGCGCCAGCAGCCTAAAGTACCAAGAGACCCAGTACTTC.

This clonotype came up once. A much bigger clone sits one base away, suggesting this may be a read error. V is TRBV11-2 and J is TRBJ2-2, with D maybe TRBD2 (6 bases). This CDR3 region has 17 residues. Germline V gives CDR1 SGHAT, CDR2 FQNNGV. The CDR3 bases are TGTGCCAGCAGCTTAGAAATGGGTCTCCTTATGACCGGGGGGCTGTTTTTT. Translated, it gives CASSLEMGLLMTGGLFF.

This clonotype was picked up a small number of times. This chain joins TRBV24-1 and TRBJ2-3; TRBD1 or TRBD2 may be the D gene (6 bases each). This CDR3 is built from 14 residues. Germline V gene sequence: CDR1 KGHDR, CDR2 SFDVKD. V was clipped by 9 bases and J by 1 base, with 13 bases between them. The CDR3 sequence: CATADGGRTDTQYF. For the CDR3, the DNA is TGTGCCACCGCGGATGGGGGGCGCACAGATACGCAGTATTTT.

Many counts were recorded for this clonotype. The chain carries TRBV2 and TRBJ2-6; D is unresolved. The germline V gene has CDR1 SNHLY and CDR2 FYNNEI. This CDR3 is built from 15 residues. With 3 bases removed from V and 1 base from J, the gap between germline ends came to 7 bases. The CDR3 DNA is TGTGCCAGCAGTGATATGGGATCTGGGGCCAACGTCCTGACTTTC. Its translation is CASSDMGSGANVLTF.

This clonotype has at least ten counts. The chain uses TRBV2 and TRBJ1-3; D unresolved. V lost 0 bases and J lost 9, with 3 bases in between. Germline CDR1 is SNHLY and CDR2 is FYNNEI. The CDR3 covers 11 residues. This chain's CDR3 is CASSEAGTIYF. In DNA, the CDR3 is TGTGCCAGCAGTGAAGCGGGCACCATATATTTT.